This TCR beta chain was documented in a study of identical twins. On this clonotype: The antigen is not known.

TCRdb reprocessed the 5' RACE reads with MiXCR, giving one entry per CDR3 protein. The repertoire has nearly 250,000 distinct CDR3 sequences, about 7% of them found once; the top ten carry around 3.4%. Whole-study results and caveats: Invariant cells of the MAIT and iNKT types might have partly distorted the zero-insertion analyses. Models underestimated out-of-frame TCR alpha sharing in monozygotic twins.

Trimming took off 0 bases at V and 8 bases at J, with 17 bases between the two ends. There are 15 residues in the CDR3. From germline, CDR1 is DFQATT and CDR2 SNEGSKA (reference sequence). These same records also appear under a second study, on yellow fever vaccine responses in identical twins. As that report states: Twins' T cell vaccine responses reportedly looked partly convergent, partly personalized.

This chain joins TRBV20-1 and TRBJ2-1; unclear D gene. The sequencing input was memory (CD45RO+) T cells sorted from blood. The receptor was derived from a woman in her late teens or twenties in good health. CDR3 bases: TGCAGTGCTAGAGATGGTAGGTCTACCGGGCATGAGCAGTTCTTC. Its translation is CSARDGRSTGHEQFF.